This T cell receptor (beta chain) was sequenced for a study of CD8 T cells in Susac syndrome (dated by TCRdb to the late 2010s). The study in broad terms: Repertoire sequencing was used to test whether CD8+ T cell activation and differentiation in Susac syndrome was antigen driven.

RNA was extracted with the RNeasy kit and roughly 0.45 to 1 ug was reverse transcribed using random hexamers. The immunoSEQ multiplex PCR assay, covering 54 Vbeta and 13 Jbeta segments, was used to amplify TCR beta CDR3 regions. Bias from PCR amplification was corrected by using a synthetic template baseline for primer optimization and for computational correction. Per the original workflow: Only productive sequences were kept, with reads annotated to V, D and J genes according to IMGT and analyzed in immunoSEQ Analyzer. To calculate clonality, Shannon entropy was normalized by log2 of the number of productive unique sequences and then subtracted from one. For each patient and control, public and private clones were evaluated within the 100 most prevalent clones. A clone was defined as Susac-specific if it was absent from the healthy and MS cohorts, from about 1,100 published viral clones and from other ImmuneACCESS disease sequences. TCRdb reworked the public reads: Q25 trimming with fastp, MiXCR clone assembly, productive beta chains retained. Rows merge per CDR3 protein into single entries with the most common DNA and genes. None of the V and J calls come from the authors' own analysis; TCRdb made them. In this sample the table shows approximately 150,000 distinct CDR3 sequences, roughly 94% of which occur a single time. The top ten clonotypes cover over 0.07% of the sample.

Findings and caveats that apply to the study as a whole: The number of individuals in the TCR sequencing and HLA analysis was acknowledged as relatively small.

Based on the germline V gene, the CDR1 and CDR2 sequences are SNHLY and FYNNEI. V lost 7 bases and J lost 3 bases; the stretch between them is 13 bases long. Its CDR3 holds 14 amino acids, cysteine through phenylalanine. This entry keeps only the CDR3 DNA: 42 bases, framed from base 1. On this clonotype: What antigen it recognizes has not been identified. No base quality information exists; no much larger clone differs at one position.

Peripheral blood CD8+ and CD4+ T cells from healthy donors, Susac syndrome patients and multiple sclerosis patients were profiled using high-throughput TCR beta sequencing. Healthy donors were included as age- and sex-matched controls. Bulk CD8+ and CD4+ T cells were purified by magnetic negative isolation, while CD8+ TEMRA cells were enriched using FACS. Blood was drawn into EDTA tubes, processed within 24 hours, and PBMCs were isolated by density gradient centrifugation. PBMCs intended for TCR sequencing were frozen in liquid nitrogen and were later thawed in a 37 degrees C water bath. The sorted or isolated CD4+, CD8+ and CD8+ TEMRA cells reached a purity of at least 90%.

The source is a human donor in good health. The chain was built from TRBV2 and TRBJ2-1, and TRBD1 may be the D gene, going by 5 matching bases. The sample comprised CD4+ T cells from PBMCs. The sequenced DNA: TGTGCCAGCACCGCAGGGTTCGGCTACAATGAGCAGTTCTTC. The translation is CASTAGFGYNEQFF.